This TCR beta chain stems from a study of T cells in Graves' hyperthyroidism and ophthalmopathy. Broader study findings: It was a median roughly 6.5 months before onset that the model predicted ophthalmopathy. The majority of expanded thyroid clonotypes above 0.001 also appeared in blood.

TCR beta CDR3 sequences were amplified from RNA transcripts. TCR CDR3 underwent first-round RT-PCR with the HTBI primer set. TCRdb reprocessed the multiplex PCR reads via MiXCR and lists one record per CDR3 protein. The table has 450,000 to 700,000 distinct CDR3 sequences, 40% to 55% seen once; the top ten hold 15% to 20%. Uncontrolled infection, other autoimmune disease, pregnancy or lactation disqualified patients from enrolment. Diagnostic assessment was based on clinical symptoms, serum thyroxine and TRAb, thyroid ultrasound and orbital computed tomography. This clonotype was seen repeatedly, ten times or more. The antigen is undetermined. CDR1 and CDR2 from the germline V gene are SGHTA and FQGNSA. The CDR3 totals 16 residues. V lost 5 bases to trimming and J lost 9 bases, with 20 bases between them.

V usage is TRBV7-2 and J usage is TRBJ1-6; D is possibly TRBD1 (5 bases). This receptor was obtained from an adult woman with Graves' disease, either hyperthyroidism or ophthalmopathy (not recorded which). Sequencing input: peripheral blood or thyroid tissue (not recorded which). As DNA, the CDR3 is TGTGCCAGCAGCCGACAGACTTCAGTCTACAGTTCACCCCTCCACTTT. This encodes CASSRQTSVYSSPLHF.